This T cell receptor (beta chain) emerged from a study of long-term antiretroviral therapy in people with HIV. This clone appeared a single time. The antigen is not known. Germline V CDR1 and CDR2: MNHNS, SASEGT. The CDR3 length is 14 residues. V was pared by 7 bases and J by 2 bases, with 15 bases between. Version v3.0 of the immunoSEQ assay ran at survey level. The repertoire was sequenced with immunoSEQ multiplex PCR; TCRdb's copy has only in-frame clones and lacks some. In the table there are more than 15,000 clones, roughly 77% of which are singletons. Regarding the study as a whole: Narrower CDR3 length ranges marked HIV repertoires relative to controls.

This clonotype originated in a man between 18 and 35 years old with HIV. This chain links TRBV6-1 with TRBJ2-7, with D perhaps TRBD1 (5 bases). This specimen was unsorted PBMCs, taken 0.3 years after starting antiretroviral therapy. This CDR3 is CASTSEGVAYEQYF. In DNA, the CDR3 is TGTGCCAGCACCTCGGAAGGGGTCGCCTACGAGCAGTACTTC.